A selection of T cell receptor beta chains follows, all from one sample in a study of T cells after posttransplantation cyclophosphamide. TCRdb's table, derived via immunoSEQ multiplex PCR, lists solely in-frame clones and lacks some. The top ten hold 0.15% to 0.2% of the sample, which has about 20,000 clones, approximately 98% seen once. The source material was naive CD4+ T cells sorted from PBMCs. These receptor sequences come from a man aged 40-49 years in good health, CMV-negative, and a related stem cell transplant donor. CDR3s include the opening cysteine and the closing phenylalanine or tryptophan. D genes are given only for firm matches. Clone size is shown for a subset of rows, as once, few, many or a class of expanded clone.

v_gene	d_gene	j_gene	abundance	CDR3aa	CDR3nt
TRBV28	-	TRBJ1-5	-	CASTAQGGNQPQHF	TGTGCCAGTACAGCACAGGGAGGGAATCAGCCCCAGCATTTT
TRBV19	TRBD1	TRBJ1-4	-	CASSTRTGIFNEKLFF	TGTGCCAGTAGTACCCGGACAGGGATATTTAATGAAAAACTGTTTTTT
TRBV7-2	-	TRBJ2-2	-	CASSLRGTGELFF	TGTGCCAGCAGCTTAAGGGGAACCGGGGAGCTGTTTTTT
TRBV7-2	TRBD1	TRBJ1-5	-	CASSLLRGDQPQHF	TGTGCCAGCAGCTTACTCAGGGGGGATCAGCCCCAGCATTTT
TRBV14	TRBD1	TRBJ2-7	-	CASSLRDRGFLNPYEQYF	TGTGCCAGCAGTCTCCGGGACAGGGGGTTCCTTAACCCCTACGAGCAGTACTTC
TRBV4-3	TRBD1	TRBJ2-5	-	CASSQELGQGLGETQYF	TGCGCCAGCAGCCAAGAGCTCGGACAGGGGTTGGGGGAGACCCAGTACTTC
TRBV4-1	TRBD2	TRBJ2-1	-	CASSPYEASGEQFF	TGCGCCAGCAGCCCCTACGAGGCTAGCGGTGAGCAGTTCTTC
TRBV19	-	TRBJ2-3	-	CASSIGGRIADTQYF	TGTGCCAGTAGTATAGGAGGGAGAATCGCAGATACGCAGTATTTT
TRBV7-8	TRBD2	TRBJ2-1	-	CASSHEPSGRAVKQFF	TGTGCCAGCAGCCACGAACCTAGCGGGAGGGCCGTAAAGCAGTTCTTC
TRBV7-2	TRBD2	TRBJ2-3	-	CASSLLAGGRTDTQYF	TGTGCCAGCAGCTTACTAGCGGGAGGACGCACAGATACGCAGTATTTT
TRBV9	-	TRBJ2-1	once	CASIYSGYYNEQFF	TGTGCCAGCATTTATAGCGGCTATTACAATGAGCAGTTCTTC
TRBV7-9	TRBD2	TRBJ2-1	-	CASSFRGSGILSYNEQFF	TGTGCCAGCAGCTTCAGGGGTAGCGGGATATTATCCTACAATGAGCAGTTCTTC
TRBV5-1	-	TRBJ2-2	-	CASSRGQRAGELFF	TGCGCCAGCAGCCGAGGACAGAGAGCCGGGGAGCTGTTTTTT
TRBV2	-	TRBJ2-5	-	CASSVFLSGETQYF	TGTGCCAGCAGTGTGTTCCTTTCGGGGGAGACCCAGTACTTC
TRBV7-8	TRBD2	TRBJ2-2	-	CASSHLGGTTNTGELFF	TGTGCCAGCAGCCACTTAGGAGGGACTACGAACACCGGGGAGCTGTTTTTT
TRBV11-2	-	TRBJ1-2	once	CASSLVGRGRQFKYGYTF	TGTGCCAGCAGCTTAGTTGGACGAGGGCGGCAGTTTAAATATGGCTACACCTTC
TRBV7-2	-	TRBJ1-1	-	CASSLTTGNTEAFF	TGTGCCAGCAGCTTAACAACAGGTAACACTGAAGCTTTCTTT
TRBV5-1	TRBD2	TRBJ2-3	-	CASSLGSGRALTDTQYF	TGCGCCAGCAGCTTGGGGTCCGGGAGGGCCCTCACAGATACGCAGTATTTT
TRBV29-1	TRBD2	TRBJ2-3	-	CSLRGADTQYF	TGCAGCCTGCGGGGGGCAGATACGCAGTATTTT
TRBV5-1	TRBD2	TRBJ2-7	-	CASSLILAGTTYEQYF	TGCGCCAGCAGCTTAATACTAGCGGGAACCACCTACGAGCAGTACTTC
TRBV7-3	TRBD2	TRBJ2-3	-	CASSRPTSGPDTDTQYF	TGTGCCAGCAGCCGCCCAACTAGCGGGCCGGACACAGATACGCAGTATTTT
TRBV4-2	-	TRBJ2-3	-	CASSPRDSTDTQYF	TGTGCCAGCAGCCCGCGGGACAGCACAGATACGCAGTATTTT
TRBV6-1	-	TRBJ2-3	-	CASRGGGTDTQYF	TGTGCCAGCAGGGGGGGAGGCACAGATACGCAGTATTTT
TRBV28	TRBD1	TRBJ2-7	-	CASSFIVQRSGGEQYF	TGTGCCAGCAGTTTCATCGTGCAGCGCTCAGGGGGCGAGCAGTACTTC
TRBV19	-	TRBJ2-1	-	CASSMSGVSLSYNEQFF	TGTGCCAGTAGTATGTCCGGGGTAAGCCTCTCCTACAATGAGCAGTTCTTC
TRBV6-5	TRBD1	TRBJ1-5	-	CASSGRGQPGKPQHF	TGTGCCAGCAGTGGCAGGGGGCAGCCCGGTAAGCCCCAGCATTTT
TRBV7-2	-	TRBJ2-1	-	CASSSQSGNEQFF	TGTGCCAGCAGCTCACAGTCGGGAAATGAGCAGTTCTTC
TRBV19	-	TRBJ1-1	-	CASSMSSGRTEAFF	TGTGCCAGTAGTATGTCGTCCGGGAGGACTGAAGCTTTCTTT
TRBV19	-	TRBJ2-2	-	CASSIGVGRRVWTGELFF	TGTGCCAGTAGTATAGGGGTAGGCAGGCGGGTATGGACCGGGGAGCTGTTTTTT
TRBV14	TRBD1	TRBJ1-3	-	CASSRDRTGNTIYF	TGTGCCAGCAGCCGGGACAGGACTGGAAACACCATATATTTT
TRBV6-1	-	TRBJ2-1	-	CASSVRQIYNEQFF	TGTGCCAGCAGTGTCAGACAGATCTACAATGAGCAGTTCTTC
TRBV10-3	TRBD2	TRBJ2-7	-	CATNTAGSTYEQYF	TGTGCCACCAACACAGCGGGAAGTACCTACGAGCAGTACTTC
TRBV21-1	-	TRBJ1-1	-	CASSKAGQNLNTEAFF	TGTGCCAGCAGCAAAGCGGGCCAAAACCTGAACACTGAAGCTTTCTTT
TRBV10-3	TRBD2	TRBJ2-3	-	CAISGSSGNTDTQYF	TGTGCCATCAGTGGATCTAGCGGGAACACAGATACGCAGTATTTT
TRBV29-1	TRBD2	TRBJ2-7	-	CSVERFGRASEQYF	TGCAGCGTTGAAAGGTTCGGGAGGGCCTCCGAGCAGTACTTC
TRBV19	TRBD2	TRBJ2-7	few	CASKAGGPSEQYF	TGTGCCAGTAAGGCGGGAGGGCCTTCCGAGCAGTACTTC
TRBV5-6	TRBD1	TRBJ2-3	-	CASSGGTGVSTDTQYF	TGTGCCAGCAGCGGAGGGACAGGGGTTAGCACAGATACGCAGTATTTT
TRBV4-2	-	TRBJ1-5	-	CASSQEANQPQHF	TGTGCCAGCAGCCAAGAGGCAAATCAGCCCCAGCATTTT
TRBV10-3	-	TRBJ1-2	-	CAITRNSGYTF	TGTGCCATCACCCGAAACTCGGGCTACACCTTC
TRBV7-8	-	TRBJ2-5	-	CASSLELVKETQYF	TGTGCCAGCAGCTTAGAACTAGTGAAAGAGACCCAGTACTTC
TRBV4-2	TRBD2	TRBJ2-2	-	CASSQDLAGGPSGELFF	TGTGCCAGCAGCCAAGATCTAGCGGGAGGGCCGTCCGGGGAGCTGTTTTTT
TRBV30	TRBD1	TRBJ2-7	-	CAQTDRGTYEQYF	TGTGCCCAAACCGACAGGGGCACCTACGAGCAGTACTTC
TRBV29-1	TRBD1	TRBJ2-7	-	CSVTLTGAYEQYF	TGCAGCGTCACTCTGACAGGGGCCTACGAGCAGTACTTC
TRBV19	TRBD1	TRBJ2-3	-	CASRLAGTGEGAQYF	TGTGCCAGTAGGCTCGCAGGGACAGGGGAGGGGGCGCAGTATTTT
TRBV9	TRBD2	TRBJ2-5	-	CASSAGGLAGRGVQYF	TGTGCCAGCAGCGCGGGTGGACTAGCGGGACGAGGTGTGCAGTACTTC
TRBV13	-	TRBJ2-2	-	CASSLGAGELFF	TGTGCCAGCAGCTTGGGGGCTGGGGAGCTGTTTTTT
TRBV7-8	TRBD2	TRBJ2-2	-	CASSRLAGGGDTGELFF	TGTGCCAGCAGCAGACTAGCGGGAGGGGGCGACACCGGGGAGCTGTTTTTT
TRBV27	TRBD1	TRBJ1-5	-	CASSLTRQGEQPQHF	TGTGCCAGCAGTTTAACCCGACAGGGTGAGCAGCCCCAGCATTTT
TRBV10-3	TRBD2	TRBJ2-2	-	CAISVRREAGELFF	TGTGCCATCAGTGTTCGGCGGGAGGCCGGGGAGCTGTTTTTT
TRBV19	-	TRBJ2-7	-	CASSIGLQNGVKQYF	TGTGCCAGTAGTATAGGACTTCAGAACGGGGTTAAGCAGTACTTC
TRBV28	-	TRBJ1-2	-	CASSLGGERGYTF	TGTGCCAGCAGTCTGGGGGGGGAGAGGGGCTACACCTTC
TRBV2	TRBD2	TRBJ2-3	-	CASSSGGADTQYF	TGTGCCAGCAGCTCGGGGGGAGCAGATACGCAGTATTTT
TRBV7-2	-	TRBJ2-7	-	CASSLLPPPGAYEQYF	TGTGCCAGCAGCTTATTACCGCCGCCAGGGGCCTACGAGCAGTACTTC
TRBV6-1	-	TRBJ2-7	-	CASIPRSQLYEQYF	TGTGCCAGCATCCCCCGGAGTCAACTATACGAGCAGTACTTC
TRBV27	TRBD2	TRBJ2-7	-	CASRGRGLAGGYEQYF	TGTGCCAGCAGGGGGAGGGGACTAGCGGGAGGGTACGAGCAGTACTTC